The sequence of this T cell receptor beta chain was determined in a study of vaccination effects on CD4 cells after COVID-19. Overall study findings and caveats: In vaccinees who were healthy, merely 1 out of 255 vaccine-induced clones cross-reacted with common cold coronaviruses. The study enrolled few convalescent patients and sampled no early post-infection timepoints.

Produced via immunoSEQ multiplex PCR; TCRdb's table is partial and in-frame only. The sample lists under 85,000 clones, around 77% occurring once. After expansion with viral peptide pools in the ViraFEST assay, antigen-specific CD4+ T cells were sequenced. Subsequent to a culture period of 10 days, CD4+ T cells were isolated. Vaccine administered to participants consisted of two doses of either BNT162b2 or mRNA-1273. Every well housed some 2 million PBMC, which grew in culture alongside around 10 IU/ml IL-2 and about 10 ug/ml peptides. Fresh IL-2-containing medium replaced half the medium on days 3 and 7. The CDR3 is 15 residues long. Germline CDR1 MNHEY, CDR2 SVGAGI. Losses at the gene ends were 5 bases for V and 2 bases for J; bases not matched to a gene: 4. A word on this clone: What it binds is not known.

This chain connects TRBV6-5 to TRBJ2-3, with TRBD2 matching 10 bases. This clonotype originated in a human donor who received a COVID-19 vaccine. The starting material was CD4+ T cells from PBMCs cultured with HCoV-OC43 spike peptides, obtained after COVID-19 vaccination. Regarding subset: HCoV-OC43 spike overlapping peptide pool stimulation. The CDR3 protein is CASSTSGVSTDTQYF. CDR3 coding DNA: TGTGCCAGCAGTACTAGCGGGGTGTCCACAGATACGCAGTATTTT.